Listed here is a single T cell receptor (beta chain). The data derive from a study of T-cell memory formation after mild COVID-19. This CDR3 has 13 residues. V gave up 1 base and J gave up 11 bases; unmatched junction bases: 5. The germline V gene has CDR1 DFQATT and CDR2 SNEGSKA (reference sequence). TCRdb re-called the 5' RACE reads with MiXCR, one entry per CDR3 protein. This sample yields about 560,000 distinct CDR3 sequences, of which approximately 15% are seen a single time; about 7.4% belongs to the top ten. The receptor's source is an adult woman who had mild COVID-19 (a few samples of this study predate the infection). Cell type and time point are not known. Sample: PBMCs or a T cell subset sorted from them (not recorded which). The rearrangement links TRBV20-1 to TRBJ2-3; 11 nucleotides line up with TRBD2. The CDR3 spells CSARALAGVRQYF. In DNA, the CDR3 is TGCAGTGCTAGAGCACTAGCGGGGGTGAGGCAGTATTTT.